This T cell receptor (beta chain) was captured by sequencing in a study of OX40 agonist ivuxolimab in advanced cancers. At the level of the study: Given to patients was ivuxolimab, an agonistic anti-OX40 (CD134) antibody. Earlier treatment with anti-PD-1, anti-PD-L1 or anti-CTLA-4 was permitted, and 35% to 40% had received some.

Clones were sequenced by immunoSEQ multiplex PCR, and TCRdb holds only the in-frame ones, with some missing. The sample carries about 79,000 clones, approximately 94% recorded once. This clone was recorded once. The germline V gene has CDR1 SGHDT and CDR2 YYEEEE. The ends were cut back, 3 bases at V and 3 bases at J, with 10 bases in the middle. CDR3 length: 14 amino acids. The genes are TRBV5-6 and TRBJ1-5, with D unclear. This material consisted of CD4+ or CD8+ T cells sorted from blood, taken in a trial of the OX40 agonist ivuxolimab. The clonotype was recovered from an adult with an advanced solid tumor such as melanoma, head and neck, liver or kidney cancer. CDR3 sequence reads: CASSSGMDNQPQHF. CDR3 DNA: TGTGCCAGCAGCTCCGGGATGGACAATCAGCCCCAGCATTTT.